The subject of this entry is one TCR beta chain. One entry per CDR3 protein results from TCRdb running MiXCR on the 5' RACE reads. The sample includes fewer than 700,000 distinct CDR3 sequences, roughly a fifth of them seen just once. This record comes from a study of T-cell memory formation after mild COVID-19. Across the study: Largely donor-specific sequence clusters came from a couple of donors.

CDR1 is SGHVS, CDR2 FQNEAQ, per germline. The CDR3 totals 16 residues. V shed 2 bases and J shed 0 bases, with 11 bases lying between them. Sequencing input: PBMCs or a T cell subset sorted from them (not recorded which). The sequence was obtained from an adult woman who had mild COVID-19 (a few samples of this study predate the infection). Cell type and time point are not known. V and J are TRBV7-8 and TRBJ2-1; D is unclear. The CDR3 bases are TGTGCCAGCAGCTTATTGGGCTTTAGCTCCTACAATGAGCAGTTCTTC. This codes for CASSLLGFSSYNEQFF.